The rows below give T cell receptor beta chains drawn from one sample of a study of blood T cell repertoires in COVID-19. Measured with immunoSEQ multiplex PCR; TCRdb has only the in-frame clones, and not every one. The sample consists of fewer than 250,000 clones, 65% to 90% of them appearing once. Sequencing input: PBMCs or T cells enriched from blood (not recorded which). These receptors came from a woman between 45 and 65 years old with acute COVID-19. Both conserved end residues are part of each CDR3. D genes are given only for firm matches. Size is omitted from some rows. Given values are once, few, many or a class for expanded clones.

D	size	V	J	DNA	CDR3
NA	NA	TRBV9	TRBJ2-3	TGTGCCAGCAGCGTAGGTGTCCTATCCACAGATACGCAGTATTTT	CASSVGVLSTDTQYF
TRBD1	NA	TRBV19	TRBJ2-7	TGTGCCAGTAGTAGGAAGACAGGGGGGAGGAGTGGCGAGCAGTACTTC	CASSRKTGGRSGEQYF
TRBD1	few	TRBV5-1	TRBJ2-5	TGCGCCAGCAGCCGGACAGGGGTGGAGACCCAGTACTTC	CASSRTGVETQYF
NA	NA	TRBV20-1	TRBJ1-4	TGCAGTGCTAGTGCGCCGTCCCAAATCGGAGGAAAACTGTTTTTT	CSASAPSQIGGKLFF
NA	NA	TRBV7-9	TRBJ1-3	TGTGCCAGCAGCTTATCCGTTGTGTCTGGAAACACCATATATTTT	CASSLSVVSGNTIYF
NA	NA	TRBV19	TRBJ2-1	TGTGCCAGTAGTATAACGGGGGGCCGGTACAATGAGCAGTTCTTC	CASSITGGRYNEQFF
TRBD1	NA	TRBV3-1/TRBV3-2	TRBJ1-6	TGTGCCAGCAGCCAAATGCCGGGACAGAATTCACCCCTCCACTTT	CASSQMPGQNSPLHF
TRBD2	NA	TRBV4-2	TRBJ2-3	TGTGCCAGCAGCCAAGACCGGGGGGGCCGGGATACGCAGTATTTT	CASSQDRGGRDTQYF
NA	NA	TRBV5-8	TRBJ1-1	TGTGCCAGCAGCTTGGTTACTACAGGCGAGAGAGCTGAAGCTTTCTTT	CASSLVTTGERAEAFF
NA	NA	TRBV6-5	TRBJ1-1	TGTGCCAGCCAAGAGAGGGCGGAGGGTTCAGCTTTCTTT	CASQERAEGSAFF
NA	NA	TRBV19	TRBJ1-4	TGTGCCAGTAGTATAGGCAGGGGAGATGAAAAACTGTTTTTT	CASSIGRGDEKLFF
NA	NA	TRBV7-9	TRBJ1-1	TGTGCCAGCAGCCCAGTACGACAGATCCCTGAAGCTTTCTTT	CASSPVRQIPEAFF
TRBD2	NA	TRBV20-1	TRBJ2-5	TGCAGTGCTAGTGATAGCGGGAGCCAAGAGACCCAGTACTTC	CSASDSGSQETQYF
TRBD1	NA	TRBV19	TRBJ2-1	TGTGCCAGTAATCGGAACAGGGGTTCCTACAATGAGCAGTTCTTC	CASNRNRGSYNEQFF
TRBD2	NA	TRBV10-2	TRBJ2-1	TGCGCCAGCCGACTAGCAAGGAATGAGCAGTTCTTC	CASRLARNEQFF
TRBD1	NA	TRBV6-5	TRBJ1-2	TGTGCCAGCGGGCAGGGGGCTGGCTACACCTTC	CASGQGAGYTF
NA	few	TRBV18	TRBJ1-2	TGTGCCAGCTCACCACCGATGGGACAAGAAAGAGGCTACACCTTC	CASSPPMGQERGYTF
NA	NA	TRBV7-2	TRBJ2-3	TGTGCCAGCAGCCTGCTGGTGGGGGCCTTTGGGGGTACGCAGTATTTT	CASSLLVGAFGGTQYF
NA	NA	TRBV29-1	TRBJ2-7	TGCAGCAATCGCCGGGACTCCTACGAGCAGTACTTC	CSNRRDSYEQYF
TRBD1	few	TRBV27	TRBJ1-1	TGTGCCAGCAGGGGACAGGGATGGAACACTGAAGCTTTCTTT	CASRGQGWNTEAFF
NA	once	TRBV3-1/TRBV3-2	TRBJ1-2	TGTGCCAGCAGCCCCCCGGAGCTCAATGGCTACACCTTC	CASSPPELNGYTF
NA	NA	TRBV12-3/TRBV12-4	TRBJ1-5	TGTGCCAGCAACGGGGGTAATCATGAGCCCCAGCATTTT	CASNGGNHEPQHF
NA	once	TRBV14	TRBJ2-7	TGTGCCAGCAGCCATTCCCCGGGGAGCGTCTACGAGCAGTACTTC	CASSHSPGSVYEQYF
TRBD1	NA	TRBV24-1	TRBJ1-1	TGTGCCACCAGTGATCAGACAGGGTCTGAAGCTTTCTTT	CATSDQTGSEAFF
TRBD2	NA	TRBV4-3	TRBJ2-1	TGCGCCAGCAGCCAGACCGGGACTACCTACAATGAGCAGTTCTTC	CASSQTGTTYNEQFF
TRBD2	NA	TRBV7-8	TRBJ2-1	TGTGCCAGCAGCTTACCGACTAGCGGGGGGTCGTTCTTC	CASSLPTSGGSFF
TRBD2	NA	TRBV18	TRBJ2-4	TGTGCCAGCTCACGGTCGACTAGCGGGGGGATAAACATTCAGTACTTC	CASSRSTSGGINIQYF
NA	NA	TRBV12-3/TRBV12-4	TRBJ2-2	TGTGCCAGCACCCTGAGGTACACCGGGGAGCTGTTTTTT	CASTLRYTGELFF
NA	NA	TRBV9	TRBJ1-6	TGTGCCAGCAGCGTAGAAGTGGGTAGAGGTTCACCCCTCCACTTT	CASSVEVGRGSPLHF
TRBD1	NA	TRBV30	TRBJ2-7	TGTGCCTGGGCCGGGACAGGGTGGACCGAGCAGTACTTC	CAWAGTGWTEQYF
TRBD1	NA	TRBV19	TRBJ1-5	TGTGCCAGTAGTACCAGGGGGAATCAGCCCCAGCATTTT	CASSTRGNQPQHF
NA	NA	TRBV6-5	TRBJ1-2	TGTGCCAGCAGCCCCGGACAGTATGGCTACACCTTC	CASSPGQYGYTF